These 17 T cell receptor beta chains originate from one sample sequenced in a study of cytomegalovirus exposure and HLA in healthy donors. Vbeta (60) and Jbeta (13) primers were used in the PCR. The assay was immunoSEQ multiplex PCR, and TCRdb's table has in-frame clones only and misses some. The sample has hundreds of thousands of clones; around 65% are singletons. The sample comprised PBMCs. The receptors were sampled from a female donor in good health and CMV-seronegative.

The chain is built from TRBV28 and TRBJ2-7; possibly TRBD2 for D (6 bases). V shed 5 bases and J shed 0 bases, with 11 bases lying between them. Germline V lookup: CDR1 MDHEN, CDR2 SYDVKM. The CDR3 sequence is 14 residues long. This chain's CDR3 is CASSASDRSYEQYF. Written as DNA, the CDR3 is TGTGCCAGCAGTGCTAGCGACCGCTCCTACGAGCAGTACTTC.

The CDR3 is CASSPPAGAGQYF. CDR3 DNA sequence: TGTGCCAGCTCACCCCCGGCGGGGGCGGGGCAGTACTTC. This rearrangement joins TRBV18 to TRBJ2-5, with a possible D match to TRBD2 (7 bases). V was pared by 3 bases and J by 11 bases, with 16 bases between. This CDR3 is 13 amino acids long. Germline V gene sequence: CDR1 KGHSH, CDR2 LQKENI. The variable domain in full, completed from reference TRBV18 and TRBJ2-5, reads NAGVMQNPRHLVRRRGQEARLRCSPMKGHSHVYWYRQLPEEGLKFMVYLQKENIIDESGMPKERFSAEFPKEGPSILRIQQVVRGDSAAYFCASSPPAGAGQYFGPGTRLLVL.

CDR3 bases: TGTGCCAGCAGCCTTAACACCGGGGAGCTGTTTTTT. This codes for CASSLNTGELFF. This chain connects TRBV7-2 to TRBJ2-2; D not certain. Per the germline V gene, CDR1 is SGHTA and CDR2 is FQGNSA. Trimming took 5 bases from V and 2 from J, leaving 3 bases between them. The CDR3 covers 12 residues.

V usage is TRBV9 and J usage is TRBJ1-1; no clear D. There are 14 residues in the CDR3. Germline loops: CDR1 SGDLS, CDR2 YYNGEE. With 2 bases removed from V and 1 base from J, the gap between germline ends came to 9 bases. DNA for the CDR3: TGTGCCAGCAGCGTGAGATCTGGGAACACTGAAGCTTTCTTT. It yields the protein CASSVRSGNTEAFF.

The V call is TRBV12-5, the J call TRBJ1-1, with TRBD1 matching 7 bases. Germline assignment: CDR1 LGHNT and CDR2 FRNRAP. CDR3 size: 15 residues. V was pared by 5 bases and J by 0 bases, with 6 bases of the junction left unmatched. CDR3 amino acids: CASGRTGPMNTEAFF. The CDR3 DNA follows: TGTGCTAGTGGTCGGACAGGTCCCATGAACACTGAAGCTTTCTTT.

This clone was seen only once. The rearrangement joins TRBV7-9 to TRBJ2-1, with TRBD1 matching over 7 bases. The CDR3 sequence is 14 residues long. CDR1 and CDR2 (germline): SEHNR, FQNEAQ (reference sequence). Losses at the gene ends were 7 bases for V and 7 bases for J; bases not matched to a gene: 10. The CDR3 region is CASTFSTGWNEQFF. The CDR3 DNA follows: TGTGCCAGCACCTTTTCGACAGGGTGGAATGAGCAGTTCTTC.

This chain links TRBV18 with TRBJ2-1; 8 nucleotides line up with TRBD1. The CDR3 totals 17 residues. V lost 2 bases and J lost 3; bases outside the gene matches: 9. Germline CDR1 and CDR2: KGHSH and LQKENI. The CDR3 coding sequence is TGTGCCAGCTCACCAAGGGGGCGGGGACAGGACTACAATGAGCAGTTCTTC. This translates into CASSPRGRGQDYNEQFF.

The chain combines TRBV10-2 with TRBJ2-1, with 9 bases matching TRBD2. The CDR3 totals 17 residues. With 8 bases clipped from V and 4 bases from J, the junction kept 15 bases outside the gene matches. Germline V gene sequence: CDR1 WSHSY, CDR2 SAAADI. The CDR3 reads CASLPDAGGPGYNEQFF. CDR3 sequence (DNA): TGCGCCAGCCTACCGGACGCGGGAGGGCCGGGATACAATGAGCAGTTCTTC.

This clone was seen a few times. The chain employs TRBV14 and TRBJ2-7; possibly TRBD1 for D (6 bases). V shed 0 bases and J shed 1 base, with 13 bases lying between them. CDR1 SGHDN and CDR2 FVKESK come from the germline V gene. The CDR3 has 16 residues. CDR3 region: CASSQDRVRGSYEQYF. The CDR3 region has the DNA TGTGCCAGCAGCCAAGATCGCGTCAGGGGTTCCTACGAGCAGTACTTC.

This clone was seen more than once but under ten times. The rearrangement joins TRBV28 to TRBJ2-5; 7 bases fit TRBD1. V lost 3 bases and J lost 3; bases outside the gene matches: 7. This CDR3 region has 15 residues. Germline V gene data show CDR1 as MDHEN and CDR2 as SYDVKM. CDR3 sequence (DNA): TGTGCCAGCAGTTTCCGCGGACAGGCGAAAGAGACCCAGTACTTC. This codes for CASSFRGQAKETQYF.

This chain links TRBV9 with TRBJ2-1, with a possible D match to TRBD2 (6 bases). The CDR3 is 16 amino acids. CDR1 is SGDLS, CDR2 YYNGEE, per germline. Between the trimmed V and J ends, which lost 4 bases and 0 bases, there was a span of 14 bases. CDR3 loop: CASSSHGSSSYNEQFF. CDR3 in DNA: TGTGCCAGCAGCTCCCACGGGAGTAGCTCCTACAATGAGCAGTTCTTC. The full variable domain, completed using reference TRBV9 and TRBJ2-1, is DSGVTQTPKHLITATGQRVTLRCSPRSGDLSVYWYQQSLDQGLQFLIQYYNGEERAKGNILERFSAQQFPDLHSELNLSSLELGDSALYFCASSSHGSSSYNEQFFGPGTRLTVL.

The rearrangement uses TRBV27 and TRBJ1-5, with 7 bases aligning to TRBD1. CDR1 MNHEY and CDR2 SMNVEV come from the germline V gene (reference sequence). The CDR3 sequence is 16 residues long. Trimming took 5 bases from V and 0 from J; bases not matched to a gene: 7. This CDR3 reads CASSPRGEYSNQPQHF. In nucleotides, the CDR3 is TGTGCCAGCAGTCCCAGGGGGGAATATAGCAATCAGCCCCAGCATTTT.

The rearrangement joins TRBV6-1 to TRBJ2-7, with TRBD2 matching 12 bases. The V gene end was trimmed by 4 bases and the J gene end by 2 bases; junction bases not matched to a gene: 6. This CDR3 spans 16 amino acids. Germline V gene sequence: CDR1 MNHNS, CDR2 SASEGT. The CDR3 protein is CASSARLAGDTYEQYF. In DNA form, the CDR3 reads TGTGCCAGCAGTGCGCGACTAGCGGGAGATACCTACGAGCAGTACTTC.

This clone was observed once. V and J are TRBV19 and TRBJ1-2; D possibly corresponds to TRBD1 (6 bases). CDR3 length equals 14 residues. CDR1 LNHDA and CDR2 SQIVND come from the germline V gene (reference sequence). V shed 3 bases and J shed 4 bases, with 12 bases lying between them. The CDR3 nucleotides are TGTGCCAGTAGTATTCGGGGGGCACCCTATGGCTACACCTTC. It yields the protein CASSIRGAPYGYTF.

The CDR3 sequence: CASSQQGGNTEAFF. CDR3 nucleotides: TGCGCCAGCAGCCAACAGGGGGGGAACACTGAAGCTTTCTTT. The rearrangement joins TRBV5-1 to TRBJ1-1; TRBD1 matches at 8 bases. V shed 4 bases, J shed 1 base, and the junction held 3 bases outside the gene matches. CDR1 is SGHRS and CDR2 is YFSETQ in the germline V gene. This CDR3 contains 14 residues.

CDR3 in amino acids: CASSDQLSNQPQHF. In nucleotides, the CDR3 is TGTGCCAGCAGTGACCAGTTAAGCAATCAGCCCCAGCATTTT. The chain links TRBV2 to TRBJ1-5; D ambiguous. The ends were cut back, 3 bases at V and 1 base at J, with 7 bases in the middle. The CDR3 length is 14 residues. The germline V gene encodes CDR1 SNHLY and CDR2 FYNNEI. The complete variable domain, with remaining parts taken from reference TRBV2 and TRBJ1-5, reads EPEVTQTPSHQVTQMGQEVILRCVPISNHLYFYWYRQILGQKVEFLVSFYNNEISEKSEIFDDQFSVERPDGSNFTLKIRSTKLEDSAMYFCASSDQLSNQPQHFGDGTRLSIL.

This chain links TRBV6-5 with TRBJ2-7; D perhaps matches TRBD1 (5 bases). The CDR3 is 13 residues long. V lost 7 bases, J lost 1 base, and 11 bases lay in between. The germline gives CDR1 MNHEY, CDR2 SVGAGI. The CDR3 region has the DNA TGTGCCAGCACCAGAGGACATTCCTACGAGCAGTACTTC. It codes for CASTRGHSYEQYF.